This T cell receptor beta chain was retrieved from a study of technical replicates of blood from four donors. Clones were sequenced by immunoSEQ multiplex PCR, and TCRdb holds only the in-frame ones, with some missing. Found here are about 82,000 clones, roughly 93% of them singletons; the top ten hold approximately 0.39%. This CDR3 has 13 residues. V gave up 1 base and J gave up 8 bases; unmatched junction bases: 3. The germline V gene encodes CDR1 SGHTA and CDR2 FQGTGA. What was sequenced was T cells isolated from PBMCs. The clonotype was recovered from a human donor in good health. The chain employs TRBV7-3 and TRBJ1-2; 8 bases line up with TRBD1. The CDR3 spells CASSLMTGDGYTF. The CDR3 bases are TGTGCCAGCAGCTTAATGACAGGGGACGGCTACACCTTC.